The 21 T cell receptor beta chains listed next were all sequenced from one sample in a study of blood T cell repertoires in COVID-19 (dated by TCRdb to about 2020). Libraries were built with the immunoSEQ multiplex PCR assay. This immuneACCESS table, as held by TCRdb, lists in-frame sequences with V and J called but not all clones. Of the missing ones, under half trace to an unresolved V gene in checked studies; the others have no known cause. This sample lists around 170,000 clones; about 88% were detected once. The ten largest clones add up to 13% to 15% of the sample. Sequenced: peripheral blood. These receptor sequences come from a man aged 25 to 40 with active or convalescent COVID-19.

The sample holds one count of this clone. J is TRBJ2-1 and V is TRBV2; 7 positions agree with TRBD1. Germline CDR1 reads SNHLY; CDR2 reads FYNNEI. V shed 8 bases, J shed 1 base, and the junction held 11 bases outside the gene matches. This CDR3 has 16 amino acids. In nucleotides, the CDR3 is TGTGCCAGCCAGGAAAACAGGGGTAGTTCCTACAATGAGCAGTTCTTC. It encodes CASQENRGSSYNEQFF.

This sequence joins TRBV19 and TRBJ1-2, with 8 nucleotides matching TRBD1. CDR3 length: 13 amino acids. Germline CDR1 reads LNHDA; CDR2 reads SQIVND (reference sequence). V was clipped by 7 bases and J by 7 bases; unmatched bases: 8. The DNA for the CDR3 is TGTGCCAGTACGGACAGGGAATATTTTGGCTACACCTTC. Protein: CASTDREYFGYTF.

V gene TRBV19 combines with J gene TRBJ1-1; unclear D gene. CDR1 and CDR2 from the germline V gene are LNHDA and SQIVND (reference sequence). CDR3 length: 17 amino acids. The ends were cut back, 7 bases at V and 3 bases at J, with 24 bases in the middle. In DNA form, the CDR3 reads TGTGCCAGTATTTTGACTTCGATTGGCCCGGTTCACACTGAAGCTTTCTTT. It codes for CASILTSIGPVHTEAFF.

The chain joins TRBV7-9 to TRBJ1-2; D is unclear. Per germline, CDR1 SEHNR and CDR2 FQNEAQ (reference sequence). The germline V and J ends were trimmed by 1 base and 4 bases, with 7 bases remaining between them. This CDR3 is 13 amino acids long. The CDR3 reads CASSLVQSYGYTF. Written as DNA, the CDR3 is TGTGCCAGCAGCTTAGTGCAGTCCTATGGCTACACCTTC.

The chain employs TRBV30 and TRBJ2-2; perhaps TRBD1 as D (6 bases). There are 13 residues in the CDR3. The germline V gene has CDR1 GTSNPN and CDR2 SVGIG (reference sequence). V was clipped by 7 bases and J by 2 bases, with 11 bases between them. CDR3 DNA sequence: TGTGCCTCGGACAGAGCTAACACCGGGGAGCTGTTTTTT. Encoded protein: CASDRANTGELFF.

The J gene is TRBJ1-4, the V gene TRBV2; TRBD1 might be the D (6 bases). Per germline, CDR1 SNHLY and CDR2 FYNNEI. Trimming left V 5 bases short and J 8 bases short, with 24 bases between. This CDR3 contains 17 residues. CDR3 loop: CASSTTKDRPRAEKLFF. The CDR3 DNA is TGTGCCAGCAGTACGACTAAAGACAGGCCACGAGCGGAAAAACTGTTTTTT.

This chain uses TRBV5-1 with TRBJ2-5, with 7 bases matching TRBD2. The CDR3 runs to 14 residues. Germline CDR1 reads SGHRS; CDR2 reads YFSETQ. The V gene end was trimmed by 7 bases and the J gene end by 2 bases; junction bases not matched to a gene: 8. This CDR3 is CASSGGDQQETQYF. Written as DNA, the CDR3 is TGCGCCAGCTCTGGGGGGGACCAACAAGAGACCCAGTACTTC.

This clone was detected once. The chain is built from TRBV28 and TRBJ2-7, with D possibly being TRBD1 (6 bases). Trimming pared 3 bases from V and 4 bases from J, leaving 7 bases between. Germline CDR1 is MDHEN and CDR2 is SYDVKM. The CDR3 runs 12 residues. This CDR3 reads CASSFQGYEQYV. The CDR3 DNA reads TGTGCCAGCAGTTTCCAGGGGTACGAGCAGTACGTC.

The chain employs TRBV15 and TRBJ2-7; tentatively, D is TRBD2 (5 bases). The CDR3 covers 13 residues. Germline CDR1 and CDR2: LNHNV and YYDKDF (reference sequence). Trimming stripped 1 base from V and 5 bases from J, with 9 bases between. The CDR3 bases are TGTGCCACCAGCAGAGCTAGCTGGGACGAGCAGTACTTC. Translated, it gives CATSRASWDEQYF.

This clone was picked up a small number of times. The junction departs from germline at one end; a sequencing error may be responsible. The rearrangement joins TRBV29-1 to TRBJ2-7; D might be TRBD2 (7 bases). The CDR3 sequence is 11 residues long. Germline CDR1 reads SQVTM; CDR2 reads ANQGSEA. The chain's CDR3 is CTAWGGQEQYF. The CDR3 DNA reads TGTACCGCATGGGGGGGGCAAGAGCAGTACTTC.

This chain joins TRBV6-5 and TRBJ2-1; weak D call: TRBD2 (5 bases). The CDR3 spans 14 residues. V was pared by 6 bases and J by 2 bases, with 11 bases between. CDR1 and CDR2 from the germline V gene are MNHEY and SVGAGI. The chain's CDR3 is CASSLSGTYNEQFF. The CDR3 nucleotides are TGTGCCAGCAGCCTTTCCGGGACCTACAATGAGCAGTTCTTC.

This rearrangement joins TRBV19 to TRBJ2-2, with TRBD2 identical over 11 bases. The CDR3 loop spans 17 amino acids. V shed 4 bases and J 5 bases; nucleotides not matched to a gene: 9. Germline V gene lookup returns CDR1 LNHDA and CDR2 SQIVND (reference sequence). The CDR3 sequence is CASSRSPGTSGTGELFF. The DNA of the CDR3 is TGTGCCAGTAGTAGATCCCCCGGGACTAGCGGAACCGGGGAGCTGTTTTTT.

V usage is TRBV27 and J usage is TRBJ1-6; a weak D match, TRBD1 (5 bases). V lost 1 base and J lost 9, with 16 bases in between. This CDR3 spans 16 amino acids. CDR1 is MNHEY, CDR2 SMNVEV, per germline (reference sequence). CDR3 sequence reads: CASSLLGGNAISPLHF. In DNA, the CDR3 is TGTGCCAGCAGTTTATTGGGGGGTAACGCTATTTCACCCCTCCACTTT.

The chain carries TRBV6-6 and TRBJ1-2; D call uncertain. CDR1 and CDR2 from the germline V gene are MNHNY and SVGAGI (reference sequence). V was clipped by 2 bases and J by 8 bases, with 15 bases between them. The CDR3 runs to 14 residues. The CDR3 nucleotides read TGTGCCAGCAGTTACCCGCAGATGGCAGGCGGCTACACCTTC. This gives the protein CASSYPQMAGGYTF.

The gene calls are TRBV5-1 and TRBJ1-5; TRBD1 matches at 9 bases. Per germline, CDR1 SGHRS and CDR2 YFSETQ. With 3 bases clipped from V and 8 bases from J, the junction kept 9 bases outside the gene matches. This CDR3 is built from 15 residues. The CDR3 DNA is TGCGCCAGCAGCTGGGGTGGACAGGGGATGGAGCCCCAGCATTTT. Its protein is CASSWGGQGMEPQHF.

This chain links TRBV5-5 with TRBJ1-4, with TRBD1 as a possible D gene (6 bases). Germline CDR1 reads SGHKS; CDR2 reads YYEKEE (reference sequence). This CDR3 spans 14 amino acids. V was clipped by 0 bases and J by 8 bases, with 11 bases between them. The CDR3 DNA sequence: TGTGCCAGCAGCTTGGACAGGGTGCACGAAAAACTGTTTTTT. Translating it yields CASSLDRVHEKLFF. The entire variable domain, with the rest obtained from reference TRBV5-5 and TRBJ1-4, is as follows: DAGVTQSPTHLIKTRGQQVTLRCSPISGHKSVSWYQQVLGQGPQFIFQYYEKEERGRGNFPDRFSARQFPNYSSELNVNALLLGDSALYLCASSLDRVHEKLFFGSGTQLSVL.

This rearrangement joins TRBV5-4 to TRBJ1-4; perhaps TRBD1 as D (6 bases). Germline CDR1 SGHNT, CDR2 YYREEE (reference sequence). This CDR3 region has 15 residues. V was clipped by 5 bases and J by 5 bases, with 16 bases between them. CDR3 sequence reads: CASSGTGTENEKLFF. As DNA, the CDR3 is TGTGCCAGCAGTGGTACAGGGACGGAGAATGAAAAACTGTTTTTT.

In its sample, this clone was seen many times. V gene TRBV7-9 combines with J gene TRBJ1-5; weak D call: TRBD1 (5 bases). With 1 base removed from V and 3 bases from J, the gap between germline ends came to 10 bases. Germline CDR1 is SEHNR and CDR2 is FQNEAQ (reference sequence). This CDR3 has 15 residues. CDR3 nucleotides: TGTGCCAGCAGCTTAGGGCCAGGGTTCAATCAGCCCCAGCATTTT. This codes for CASSLGPGFNQPQHF. The full variable domain, rest sourced from reference TRBV7-9 and TRBJ1-5, is DTGVSQNPRHKITKRGQNVTFRCDPISEHNRLYWYRQTLGQGPEFLTYFQNEAQLEKSRLLSDRFSAERPKGSFSTLEIQRTEQGDSAMYLCASSLGPGFNQPQHFGDGTRLSIL.

The chain uses TRBV5-1 and TRBJ1-2; D call uncertain. The CDR3 is 12 residues long. CDR1 is SGHRS, CDR2 YFSETQ, per germline. The V end was cut by 3 bases, the J end by 4 bases, with 7 bases between. The CDR3 is CASSSGSYGYTF. CDR3 sequence (DNA): TGCGCCAGCAGCTCTGGGAGCTATGGCTACACCTTC.

V is TRBV3-1 (or the pseudogene TRBV3-2) and J is TRBJ1-1; TRBD1 agrees at 7 bases. Trimming cost V 3 bases and J 7 bases; bases outside gene matches: 2. The germline V gene has CDR1 LGHDT and CDR2 YNNKEL (reference sequence). The CDR3 totals 12 residues. In DNA form, the CDR3 reads TGTGCCAGCAGCCATTGGGACAGTGAAGCTTTCTTT. As protein: CASSHWDSEAFF.

The chain couples TRBV7-2 to TRBJ1-5; tentative D call: TRBD1 (6 bases). CDR3 length: 14 residues. With 5 bases removed from V and 5 bases from J, the gap between germline ends came to 13 bases. Germline assignment: CDR1 SGHTA and CDR2 FQGNSA. CDR3 sequence: CASSLRQEYQPQHF. The CDR3, as DNA: TGTGCCAGCAGCCTCCGACAGGAGTATCAGCCCCAGCATTTT.